This T cell receptor beta chain was found in a study of T cells in Graves' hyperthyroidism and ophthalmopathy. Whole-study results and caveats: Clonotypes that were expanded in thyroid above 0.001 mostly appeared in blood too. A model of 13 V-J pairs discriminated ophthalmopathy from stable hyperthyroidism.

Using RNA transcripts as the source, TCR beta CDR3 regions were amplified. HTBI primers were used for first-round RT-PCR of the TCR CDR3. TCRdb reanalysed the multiplex PCR reads using MiXCR and keeps one entry per CDR3 protein. The repertoire has fewer than 750,000 distinct CDR3 sequences, more than 14% of them found once; the top ten carry around an eighth. The germline V gene encodes CDR1 LGHNA and CDR2 YSLEER. CDR3 length equals 15 residues. V was trimmed by 3 bases and J by 6 bases, leaving 17 bases between them. This clonotype came up many times. Its specificity is not known. This chain links TRBV4-3 with TRBJ1-2, with a possible D match to TRBD1 (6 bases). The sample comprised blood. This TCR derives from a woman between 45 and 60 years old with Graves' ophthalmopathy. The CDR3 spells CASSQGPGVRHGYTF. The CDR3, as DNA: TGCGCCAGCAGCCAGGGGCCAGGGGTCCGCCATGGCTACACCTTC.